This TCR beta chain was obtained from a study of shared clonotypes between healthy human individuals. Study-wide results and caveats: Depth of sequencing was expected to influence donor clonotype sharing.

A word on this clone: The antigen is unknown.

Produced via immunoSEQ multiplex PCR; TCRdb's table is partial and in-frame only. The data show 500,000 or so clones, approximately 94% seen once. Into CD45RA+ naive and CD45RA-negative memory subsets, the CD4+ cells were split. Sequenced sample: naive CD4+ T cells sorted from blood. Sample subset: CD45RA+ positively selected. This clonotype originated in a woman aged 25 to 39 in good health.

For the CDR3, the DNA is TGTGCCAGCAGTGAAGCGCGGGACACATATGGCTACACCTTC. Translating gives CASSEARDTYGYTF. This chain joins TRBV6-1 and TRBJ1-2, with D tentatively TRBD1 (6 bases). There are 14 residues in the CDR3. Germline CDR1 reads MNHNS; CDR2 reads SASEGT. Trimming cost V 0 bases and J 5 bases, with 10 bases left between them.